The 2 T cell receptor beta chains reported below all come from one sample, sequenced in a study of immune characterization of retroperitoneal liposarcoma. MiXCR was run by TCRdb on the PCR reads, yielding one entry per CDR3 protein. The table includes about 1,500 distinct CDR3 sequences, roughly half detected once. Sequencing was done on a sample of tumor tissue. The receptors were gathered from a male donor with retroperitoneal liposarcoma.

This clonotype appeared a few times. V is TRBV6-1 and J is TRBJ2-1; no reliable D call. The CDR3 covers 11 residues. Germline CDR1 reads MNHNS; CDR2 reads SASEGT. The V gene lost 11 bases and the J gene lost 10 bases, with 15 bases spanning the gap. CDR3 residues: CAASHFYEQFF. The CDR3 DNA follows: TGTGCCGCCAGCCATTTCTACGAGCAGTTCTTC.

CDR3 sequence: CASSSEPDGQGYEQYF. The DNA of the CDR3 is TGTGCCAGCAGCTCAGAACCAGACGGACAGGGCTACGAGCAGTACTTC. The rearrangement joins TRBV7-6 to TRBJ2-5; TRBD1 agrees at 8 bases. The tail of the sequence fits TRBJ2-7 better, so the J call may be wrong. Germline CDR1 SGHVS, CDR2 FNYEAQ. The CDR3 totals 16 residues.